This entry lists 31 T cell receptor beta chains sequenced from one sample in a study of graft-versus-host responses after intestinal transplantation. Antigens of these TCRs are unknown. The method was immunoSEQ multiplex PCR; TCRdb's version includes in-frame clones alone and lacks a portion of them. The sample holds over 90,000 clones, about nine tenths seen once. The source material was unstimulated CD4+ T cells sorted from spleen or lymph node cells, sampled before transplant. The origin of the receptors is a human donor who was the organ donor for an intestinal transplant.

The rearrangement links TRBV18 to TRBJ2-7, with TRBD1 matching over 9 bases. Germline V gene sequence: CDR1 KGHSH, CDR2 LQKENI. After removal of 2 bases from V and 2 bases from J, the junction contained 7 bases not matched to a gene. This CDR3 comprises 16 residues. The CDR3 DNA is TGTGCCAGCTCACCAAAAGCCGGGACAGGGCCCTACGAGCAGTACTTC. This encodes CASSPKAGTGPYEQYF. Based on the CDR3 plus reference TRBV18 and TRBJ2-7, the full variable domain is NAGVMQNPRHLVRRRGQEARLRCSPMKGHSHVYWYRQLPEEGLKFMVYLQKENIIDESGMPKERFSAEFPKEGPSILRIQQVVRGDSAAYFCASSPKAGTGPYEQYFGPGTRLTVT.

CDR3 in DNA: TGTGCCAGCATTCGGGACAGGGGACCTTACGAGCAGTACTTC. Translation gives CASIRDRGPYEQYF. The gene calls are TRBV2 and TRBJ2-7; 10 bases map to TRBD1. CDR3 length equals 14 residues. Germline V gene sequence: CDR1 SNHLY, CDR2 FYNNEI. V lost 7 bases, J lost 4 bases, and 7 bases stayed unmatched.

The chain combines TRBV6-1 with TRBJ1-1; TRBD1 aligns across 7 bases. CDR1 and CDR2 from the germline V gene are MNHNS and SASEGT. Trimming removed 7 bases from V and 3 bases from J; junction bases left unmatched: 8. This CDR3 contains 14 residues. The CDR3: CASIKKGAHTEAFF. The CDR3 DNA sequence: TGTGCCAGCATTAAGAAGGGGGCGCACACTGAAGCTTTCTTT.

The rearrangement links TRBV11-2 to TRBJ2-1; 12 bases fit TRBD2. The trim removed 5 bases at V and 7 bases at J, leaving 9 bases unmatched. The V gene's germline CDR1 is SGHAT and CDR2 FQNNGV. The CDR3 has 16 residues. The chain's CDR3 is CASSPRSSGGANEQFF. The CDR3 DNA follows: TGTGCCAGCAGCCCTCGGTCTAGCGGGGGGGCAAATGAGCAGTTCTTC.

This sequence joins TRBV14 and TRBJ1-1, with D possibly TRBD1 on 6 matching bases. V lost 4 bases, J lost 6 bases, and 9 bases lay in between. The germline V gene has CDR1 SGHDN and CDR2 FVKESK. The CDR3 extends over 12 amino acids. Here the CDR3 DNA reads TGTGCCAGCAGCCCCCAGGGGTCTGAAGCTTTCTTT. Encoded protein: CASSPQGSEAFF.

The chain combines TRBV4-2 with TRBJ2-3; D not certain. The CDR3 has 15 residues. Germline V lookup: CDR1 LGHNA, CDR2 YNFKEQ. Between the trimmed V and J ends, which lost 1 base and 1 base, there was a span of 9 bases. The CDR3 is CASSQGRGGTDTQYF. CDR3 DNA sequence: TGTGCCAGCAGCCAAGGGCGAGGCGGCACAGATACGCAGTATTTT.

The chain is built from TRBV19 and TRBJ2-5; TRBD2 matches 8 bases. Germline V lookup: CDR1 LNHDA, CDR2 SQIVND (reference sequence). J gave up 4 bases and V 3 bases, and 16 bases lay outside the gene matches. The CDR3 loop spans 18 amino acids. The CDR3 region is CASSIRANLAGMGETQYF. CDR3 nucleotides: TGTGCCAGTAGTATCCGGGCCAATCTAGCGGGCATGGGAGAGACCCAGTACTTC.

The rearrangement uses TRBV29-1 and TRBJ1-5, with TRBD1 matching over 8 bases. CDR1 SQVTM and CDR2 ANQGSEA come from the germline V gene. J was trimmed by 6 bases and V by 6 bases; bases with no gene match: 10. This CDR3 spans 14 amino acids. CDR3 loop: CSVADRVNGQPQHF. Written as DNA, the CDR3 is TGCAGCGTGGCGGACAGGGTTAATGGTCAGCCCCAGCATTTT.

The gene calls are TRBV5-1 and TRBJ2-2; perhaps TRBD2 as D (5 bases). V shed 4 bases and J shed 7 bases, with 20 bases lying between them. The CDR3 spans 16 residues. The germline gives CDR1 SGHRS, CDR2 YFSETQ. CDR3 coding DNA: TGCGCCAGCAGCCCATATGAGGGAAGGGTGAGCGGGGAGCTGTTTTTT. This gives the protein CASSPYEGRVSGELFF. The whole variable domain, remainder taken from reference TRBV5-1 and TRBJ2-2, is KAGVTQTPRYLIKTRGQQVTLSCSPISGHRSVSWYQQTPGQGLQFLFEYFSETQRNKGNFPGRFSGRQFSNSRSEMNVSTLELGDSALYLCASSPYEGRVSGELFFGEGSRLTVL.

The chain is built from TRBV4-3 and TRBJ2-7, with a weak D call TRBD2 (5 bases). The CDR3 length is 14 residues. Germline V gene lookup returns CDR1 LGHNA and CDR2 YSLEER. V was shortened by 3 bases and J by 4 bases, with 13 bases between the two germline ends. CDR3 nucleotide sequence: TGCGCCAGCAGCCACGGCCTAGCAGGTTACGAGCAGTACTTC. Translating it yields CASSHGLAGYEQYF.

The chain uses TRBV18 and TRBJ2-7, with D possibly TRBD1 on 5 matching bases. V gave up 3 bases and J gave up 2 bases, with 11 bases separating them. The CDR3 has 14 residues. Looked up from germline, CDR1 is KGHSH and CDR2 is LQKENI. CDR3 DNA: TGTGCCAGCTCACCGGTGGCAGGGACCTACGAGCAGTACTTC. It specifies CASSPVAGTYEQYF.

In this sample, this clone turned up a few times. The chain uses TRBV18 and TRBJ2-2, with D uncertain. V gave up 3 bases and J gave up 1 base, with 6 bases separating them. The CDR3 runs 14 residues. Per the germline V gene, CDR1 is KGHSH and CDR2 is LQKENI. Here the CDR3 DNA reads TGTGCCAGCTCACCCGCACAGAACACCGGGGAGCTGTTTTTT. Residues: CASSPAQNTGELFF.

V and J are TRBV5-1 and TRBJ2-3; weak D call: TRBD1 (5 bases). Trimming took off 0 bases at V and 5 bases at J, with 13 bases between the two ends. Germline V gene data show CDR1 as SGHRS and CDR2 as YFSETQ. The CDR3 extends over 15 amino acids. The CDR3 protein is CASSLEPVRGDTQYF. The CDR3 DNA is TGCGCCAGCAGCTTGGAACCTGTAAGGGGAGATACGCAGTATTTT.

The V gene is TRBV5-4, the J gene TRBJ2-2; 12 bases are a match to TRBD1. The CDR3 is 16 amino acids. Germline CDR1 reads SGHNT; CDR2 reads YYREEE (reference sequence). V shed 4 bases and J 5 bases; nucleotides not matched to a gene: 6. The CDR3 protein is CASSTGDRGRTGELFF. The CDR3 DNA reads TGTGCCAGCAGCACCGGGGACAGGGGGCGAACCGGGGAGCTGTTTTTT.

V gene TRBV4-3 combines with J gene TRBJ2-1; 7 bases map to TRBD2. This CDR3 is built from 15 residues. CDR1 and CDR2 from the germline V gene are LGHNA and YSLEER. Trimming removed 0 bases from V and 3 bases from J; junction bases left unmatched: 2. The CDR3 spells CASSQEGTNYNEQFF. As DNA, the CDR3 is TGCGCCAGCAGCCAAGAAGGGACTAACTACAATGAGCAGTTCTTC.

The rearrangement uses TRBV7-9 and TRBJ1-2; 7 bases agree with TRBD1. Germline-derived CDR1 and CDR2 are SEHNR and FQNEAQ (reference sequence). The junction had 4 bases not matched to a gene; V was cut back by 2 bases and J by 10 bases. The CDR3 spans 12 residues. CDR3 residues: CASSLTGTDYTF. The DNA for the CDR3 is TGTGCCAGCAGCTTAACTGGGACAGACTACACCTTC.

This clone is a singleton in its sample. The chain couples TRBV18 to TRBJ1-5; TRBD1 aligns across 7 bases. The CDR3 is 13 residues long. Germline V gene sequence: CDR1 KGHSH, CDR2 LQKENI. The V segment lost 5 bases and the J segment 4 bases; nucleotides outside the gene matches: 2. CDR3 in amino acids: CASSSGQNQPQHF. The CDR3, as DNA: TGTGCCAGCTCATCGGGACAGAATCAGCCCCAGCATTTT.

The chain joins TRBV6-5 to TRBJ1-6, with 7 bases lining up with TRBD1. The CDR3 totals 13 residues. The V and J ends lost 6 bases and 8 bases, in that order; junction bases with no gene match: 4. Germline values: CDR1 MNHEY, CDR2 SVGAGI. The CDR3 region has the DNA TGTGCCAGCAGCCGGACAGGATATTCACCCCTCCACTTT. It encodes CASSRTGYSPLHF.

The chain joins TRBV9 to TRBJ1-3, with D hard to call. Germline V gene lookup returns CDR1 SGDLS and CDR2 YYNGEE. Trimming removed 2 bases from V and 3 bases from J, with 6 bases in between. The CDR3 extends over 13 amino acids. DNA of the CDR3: TGTGCCAGCAGCGTTTCCGGTGGAAACACCATATATTTT. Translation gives CASSVSGGNTIYF.

Written as DNA, the CDR3 is TGTGCCAGCTCACGGGATAGGGGCTTTTCCTACGAGCAGTACTTC. This sequence encodes CASSRDRGFSYEQYF. The V and J genes are TRBV18 and TRBJ2-7; tentative D call: TRBD1 (5 bases). From germline, CDR1 is KGHSH and CDR2 LQKENI. CDR3 size: 15 residues. Trimming cost V 4 bases and J 1 base, with 14 bases left between them.

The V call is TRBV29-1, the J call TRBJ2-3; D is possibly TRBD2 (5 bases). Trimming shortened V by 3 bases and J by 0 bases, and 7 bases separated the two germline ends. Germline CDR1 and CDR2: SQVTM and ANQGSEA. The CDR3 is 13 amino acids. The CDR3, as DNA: TGCAGCGTTGAGCGGGCAAGCACAGATACGCAGTATTTT. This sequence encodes CSVERASTDTQYF.

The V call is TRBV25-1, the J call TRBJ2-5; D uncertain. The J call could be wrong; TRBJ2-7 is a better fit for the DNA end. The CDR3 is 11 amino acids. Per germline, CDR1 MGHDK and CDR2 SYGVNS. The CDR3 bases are TGTGCCAGCAGTGAATTGCACGAGCAGTACTTC. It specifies CASSELHEQYF.

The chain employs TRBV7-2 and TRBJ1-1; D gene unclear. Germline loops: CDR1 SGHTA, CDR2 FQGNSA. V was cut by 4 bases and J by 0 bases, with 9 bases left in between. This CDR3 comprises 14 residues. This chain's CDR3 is CASSSPGMNTEAFF. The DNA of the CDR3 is TGTGCCAGCAGCTCGCCAGGCATGAACACTGAAGCTTTCTTT.

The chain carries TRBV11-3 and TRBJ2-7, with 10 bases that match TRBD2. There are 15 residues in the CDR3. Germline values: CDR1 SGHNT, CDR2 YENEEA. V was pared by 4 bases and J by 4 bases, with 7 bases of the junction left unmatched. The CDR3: CASSSGGSGGYEQYF. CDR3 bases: TGTGCCAGCAGCTCAGGTGGTAGCGGGGGGTACGAGCAGTACTTC.

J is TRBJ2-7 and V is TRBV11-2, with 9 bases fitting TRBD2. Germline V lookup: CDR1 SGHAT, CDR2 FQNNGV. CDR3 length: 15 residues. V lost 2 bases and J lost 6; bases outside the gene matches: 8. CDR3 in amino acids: CASSLLAGAGSEQYF. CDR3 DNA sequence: TGTGCCAGCAGCTTATTAGCGGGGGCTGGCTCCGAGCAGTACTTC.

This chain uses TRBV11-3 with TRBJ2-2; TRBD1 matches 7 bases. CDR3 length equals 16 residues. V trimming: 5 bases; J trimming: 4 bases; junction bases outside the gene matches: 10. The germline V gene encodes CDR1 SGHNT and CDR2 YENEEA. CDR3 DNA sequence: TGTGCCAGCAGCAGTGGACAGGCCCAGGTCACCGGGGAGCTGTTTTTT. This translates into CASSSGQAQVTGELFF. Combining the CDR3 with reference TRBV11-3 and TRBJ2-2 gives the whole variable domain EAGVVQSPRYKIIEKKQPVAFWCNPISGHNTLYWYLQNLGQGPELLIRYENEEAVDDSQLPKDRFSAERLKGVDSTLKIQPAELGDSAVYLCASSSGQAQVTGELFFGEGSRLTVL.

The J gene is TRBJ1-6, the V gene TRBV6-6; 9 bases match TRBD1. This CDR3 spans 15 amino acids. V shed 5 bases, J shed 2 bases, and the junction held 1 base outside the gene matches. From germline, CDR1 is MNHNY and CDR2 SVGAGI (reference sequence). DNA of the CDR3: TGTGCCAGCAGTACAGGGGGCGCCTATAATTCACCCCTCCACTTT. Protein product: CASSTGGAYNSPLHF.

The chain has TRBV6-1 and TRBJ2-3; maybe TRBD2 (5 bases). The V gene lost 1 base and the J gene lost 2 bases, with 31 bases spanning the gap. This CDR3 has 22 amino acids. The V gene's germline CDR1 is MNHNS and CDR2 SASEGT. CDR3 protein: CASSEGEGVVYPFLPSTDTQYF. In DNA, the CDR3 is TGTGCCAGCAGTGAAGGCGAGGGTGTAGTATACCCCTTCCTGCCTTCCACAGATACGCAGTATTTT.

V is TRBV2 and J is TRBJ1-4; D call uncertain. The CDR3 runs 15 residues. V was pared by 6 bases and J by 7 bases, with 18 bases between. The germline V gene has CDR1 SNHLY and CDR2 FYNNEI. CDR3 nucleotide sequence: TGTGCCAGCAGAATATCCGCCGGGGAGAGTGAAAAACTGTTTTTT. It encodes CASRISAGESEKLFF. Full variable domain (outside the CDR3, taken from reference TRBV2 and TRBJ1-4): EPEVTQTPSHQVTQMGQEVILRCVPISNHLYFYWYRQILGQKVEFLVSFYNNEISEKSEIFDDQFSVERPDGSNFTLKIRSTKLEDSAMYFCASRISAGESEKLFFGSGTQLSVL.

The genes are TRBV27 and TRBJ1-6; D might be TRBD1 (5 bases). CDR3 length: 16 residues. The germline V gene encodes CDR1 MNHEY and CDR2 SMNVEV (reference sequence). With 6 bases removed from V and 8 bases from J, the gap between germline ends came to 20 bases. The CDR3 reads CASRWFGGGKDSPLHF. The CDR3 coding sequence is TGTGCCAGCAGGTGGTTTGGGGGGGGTAAGGATTCACCCCTCCACTTT.

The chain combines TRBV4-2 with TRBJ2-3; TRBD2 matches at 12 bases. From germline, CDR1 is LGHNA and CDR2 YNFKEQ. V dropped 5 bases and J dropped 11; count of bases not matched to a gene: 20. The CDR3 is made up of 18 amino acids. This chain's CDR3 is CASSYTGASGGAMGRQYF. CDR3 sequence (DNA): TGTGCCAGCAGCTATACAGGGGCTAGCGGGGGGGCGATGGGTAGGCAGTATTTT.